The sequence of this T cell receptor beta chain was determined in a study of blood T cells in healthy people across ages. The germline gives CDR1 ENHRY, CDR2 SYGVKD. Trimming took off 3 bases at V and 2 bases at J, with 10 bases between the two ends. The CDR3 is 14 amino acids. Next came a second PCR, run for about 6 to 12 cycles, which used a sample-barcoded 5' primer along with a J-beta primer mix. MiXCR, run by TCRdb on the 5' RACE reads, gives a single entry per CDR3 protein. Of fewer than 1,200,000 distinct CDR3 sequences in the sample, 20% to 25% were seen once. These data were also filed under a second study, of T cells of mothers and their children. This second study notes: Over 8 million TCR beta CDR3 reads were obtained from each mother, and some 3.1 million from each child. Related mother-child pairs shared marginally more repertoire than unrelated pairs, though not significantly.

The clonotype was recovered from a girl aged 2 to 10 in good health. Sequencing was carried out using blood. This chain links TRBV10-3 with TRBJ2-5, with D hard to call. This CDR3 reads CAISDYGQQETQYF. The CDR3 DNA follows: TGTGCCATCAGTGACTATGGGCAGCAAGAGACCCAGTACTTC.